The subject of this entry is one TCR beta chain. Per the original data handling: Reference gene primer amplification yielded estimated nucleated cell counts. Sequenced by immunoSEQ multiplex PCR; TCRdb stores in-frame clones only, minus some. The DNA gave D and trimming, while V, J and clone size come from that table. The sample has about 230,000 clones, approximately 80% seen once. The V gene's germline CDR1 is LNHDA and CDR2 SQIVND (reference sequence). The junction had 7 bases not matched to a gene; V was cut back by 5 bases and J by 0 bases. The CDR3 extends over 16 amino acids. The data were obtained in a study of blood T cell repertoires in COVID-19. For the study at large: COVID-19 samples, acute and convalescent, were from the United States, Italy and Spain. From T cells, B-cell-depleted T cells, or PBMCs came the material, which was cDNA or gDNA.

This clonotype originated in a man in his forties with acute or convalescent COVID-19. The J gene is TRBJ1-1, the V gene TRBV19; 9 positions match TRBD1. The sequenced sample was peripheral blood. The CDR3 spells CASSRGDRAMNTEAFF. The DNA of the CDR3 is TGTGCCAGTAGTCGTGGGGACAGGGCAATGAACACTGAAGCTTTCTTT.